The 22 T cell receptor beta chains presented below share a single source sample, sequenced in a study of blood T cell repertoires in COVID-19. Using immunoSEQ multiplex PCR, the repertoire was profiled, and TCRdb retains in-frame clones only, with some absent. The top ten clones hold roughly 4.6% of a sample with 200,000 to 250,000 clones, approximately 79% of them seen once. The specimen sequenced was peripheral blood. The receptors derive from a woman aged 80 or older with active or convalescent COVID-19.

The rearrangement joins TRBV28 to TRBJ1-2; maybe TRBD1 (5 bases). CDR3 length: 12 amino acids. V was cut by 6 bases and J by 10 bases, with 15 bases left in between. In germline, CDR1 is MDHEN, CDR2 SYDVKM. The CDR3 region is CASSFQDILYTF. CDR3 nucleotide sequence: TGTGCCAGCAGCTTCCAGGACATCCTCTACACCTTC.

CDR3 sequence: CASSPLAQGSHEQFF. DNA of the CDR3: TGTGCCAGCAGCCCCTTAGCACAGGGATCCCATGAGCAGTTCTTC. The rearrangement uses TRBV14 and TRBJ2-1, with D perhaps matching TRBD1 (6 bases). CDR3 length: 15 residues. CDR1 and CDR2 from the germline V gene are SGHDN and FVKESK. V was clipped by 4 bases and J by 8 bases, with 18 bases between them.

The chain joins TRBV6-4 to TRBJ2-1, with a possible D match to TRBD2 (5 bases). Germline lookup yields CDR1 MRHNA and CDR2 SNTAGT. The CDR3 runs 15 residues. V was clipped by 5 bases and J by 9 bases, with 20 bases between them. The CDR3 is CASSRAPALASEQFF. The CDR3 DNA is TGTGCCAGCAGTCGCGCCCCGGCTCTAGCAAGTGAGCAGTTCTTC.

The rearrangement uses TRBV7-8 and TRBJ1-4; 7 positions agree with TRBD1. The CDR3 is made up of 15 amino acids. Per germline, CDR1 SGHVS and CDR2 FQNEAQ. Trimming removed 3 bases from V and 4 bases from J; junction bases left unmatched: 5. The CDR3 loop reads CASSLMTGINEKLFF. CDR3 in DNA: TGTGCCAGCAGCTTGATGACAGGGATTAATGAAAAACTGTTTTTT.

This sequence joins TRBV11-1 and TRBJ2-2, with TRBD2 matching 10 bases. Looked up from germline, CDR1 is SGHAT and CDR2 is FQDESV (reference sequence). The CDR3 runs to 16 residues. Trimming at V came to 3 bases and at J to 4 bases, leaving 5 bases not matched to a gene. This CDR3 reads CASSFPGLASTGELFF. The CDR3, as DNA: TGTGCCAGCAGCTTCCCGGGACTAGCGAGCACCGGGGAGCTGTTTTTT. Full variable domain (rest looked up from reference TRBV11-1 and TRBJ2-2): EAEVAQSPRYKITEKSQAVAFWCDPISGHATLYWYRQILGQGPELLVQFQDESVVDDSQLPKDRFSAERLKGVDSTLKIQPAELGDSAMYLCASSFPGLASTGELFFGEGSRLTVL.

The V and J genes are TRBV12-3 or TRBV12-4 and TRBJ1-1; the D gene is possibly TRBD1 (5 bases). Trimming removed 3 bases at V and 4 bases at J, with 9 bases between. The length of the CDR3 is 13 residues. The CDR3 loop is CASSFRGSTEAFF. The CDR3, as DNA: TGTGCCAGCAGTTTCCGGGGGAGCACTGAAGCTTTCTTT.

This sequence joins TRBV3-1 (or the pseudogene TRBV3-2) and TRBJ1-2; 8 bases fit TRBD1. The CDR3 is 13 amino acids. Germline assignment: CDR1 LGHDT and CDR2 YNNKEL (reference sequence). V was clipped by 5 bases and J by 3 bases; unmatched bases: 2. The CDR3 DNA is TGTGCCAGCAGCGAGACAGGGGACTATGGCTACACCTTC. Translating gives CASSETGDYGYTF.

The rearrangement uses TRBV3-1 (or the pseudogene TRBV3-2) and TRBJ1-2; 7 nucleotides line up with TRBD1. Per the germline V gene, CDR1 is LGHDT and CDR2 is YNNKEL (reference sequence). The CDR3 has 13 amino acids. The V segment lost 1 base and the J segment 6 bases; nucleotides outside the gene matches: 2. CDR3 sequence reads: CASSQVGTDGYTF. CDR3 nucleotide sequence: TGTGCCAGCAGCCAAGTAGGGACAGATGGCTACACCTTC.

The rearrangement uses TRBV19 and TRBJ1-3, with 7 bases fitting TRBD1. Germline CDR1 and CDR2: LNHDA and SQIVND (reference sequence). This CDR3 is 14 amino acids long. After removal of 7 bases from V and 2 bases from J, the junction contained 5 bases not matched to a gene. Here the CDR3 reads CASIQTGPGNTIYF. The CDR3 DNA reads TGTGCCAGTATCCAGACAGGGCCTGGAAACACCATATATTTT. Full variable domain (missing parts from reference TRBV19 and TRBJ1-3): DGGITQSPKYLFRKEGQNVTLSCEQNLNHDAMYWYRQDPGQGLRLIYYSQIVNDFQKGDIAEGYSVSREKKESFPLTVTSAQKNPTAFYLCASIQTGPGNTIYFGEGSWLTVV.

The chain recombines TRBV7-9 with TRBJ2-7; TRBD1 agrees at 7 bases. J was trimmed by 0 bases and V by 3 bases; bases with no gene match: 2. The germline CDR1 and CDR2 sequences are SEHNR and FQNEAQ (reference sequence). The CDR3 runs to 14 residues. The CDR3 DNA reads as TGTGCCAGCAGCTTCAGACAGGGCTCCTACGAGCAGTACTTC. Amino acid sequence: CASSFRQGSYEQYF.

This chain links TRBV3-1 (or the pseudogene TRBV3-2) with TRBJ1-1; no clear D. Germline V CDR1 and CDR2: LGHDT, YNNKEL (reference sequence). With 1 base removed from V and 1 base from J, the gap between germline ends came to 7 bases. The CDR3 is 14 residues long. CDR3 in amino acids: CASSQAVQNTEAFF. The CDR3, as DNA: TGTGCCAGCAGCCAAGCAGTCCAGAACACTGAAGCTTTCTTT.

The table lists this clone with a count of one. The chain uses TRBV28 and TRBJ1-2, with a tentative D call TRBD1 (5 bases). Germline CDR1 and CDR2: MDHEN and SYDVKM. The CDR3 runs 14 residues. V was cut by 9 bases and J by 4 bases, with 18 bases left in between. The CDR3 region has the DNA TGTGCCAGTGTCGGGGGTGGAGCTGTCTATGGCTACACCTTC. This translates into CASVGGGAVYGYTF.

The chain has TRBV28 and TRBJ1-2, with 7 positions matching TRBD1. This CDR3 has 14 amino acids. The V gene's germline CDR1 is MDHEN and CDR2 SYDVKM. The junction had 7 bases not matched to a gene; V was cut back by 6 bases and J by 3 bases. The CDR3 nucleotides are TGTGCCAGCAGGTCAACAGGGGAGGACTATGGCTACACCTTC. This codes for CASRSTGEDYGYTF.

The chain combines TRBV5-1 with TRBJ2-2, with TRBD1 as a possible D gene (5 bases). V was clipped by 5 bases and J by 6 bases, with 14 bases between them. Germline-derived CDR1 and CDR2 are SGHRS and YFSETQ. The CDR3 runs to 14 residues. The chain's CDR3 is CASSSTTGAGELFF. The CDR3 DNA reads TGCGCCAGCAGTTCTACTACAGGAGCCGGGGAGCTGTTTTTT.

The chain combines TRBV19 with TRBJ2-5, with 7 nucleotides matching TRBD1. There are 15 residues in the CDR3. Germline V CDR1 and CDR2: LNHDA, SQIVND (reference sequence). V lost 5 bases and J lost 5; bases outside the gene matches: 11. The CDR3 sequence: CASSRGSQGSETQYF. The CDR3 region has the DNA TGTGCCAGTAGTCGGGGATCACAGGGGTCGGAGACCCAGTACTTC.

The CDR3 DNA is TGTGCCAGCAGTTACGCTAGCGGGAGAAGCACAGATACGCAGTATTTT. Its translation: CASSYASGRSTDTQYF. The chain combines TRBV6-5 with TRBJ2-3; 10 bases fit TRBD2. The V segment lost 2 bases and the J segment 0 bases; nucleotides outside the gene matches: 2. Germline-derived CDR1 and CDR2 are MNHEY and SVGAGI. This CDR3 region has 16 residues.

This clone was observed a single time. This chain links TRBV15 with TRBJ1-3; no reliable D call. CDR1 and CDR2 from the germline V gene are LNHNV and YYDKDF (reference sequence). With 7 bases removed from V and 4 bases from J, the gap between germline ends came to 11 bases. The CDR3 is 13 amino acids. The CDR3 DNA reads TGTGCCACCACCCTCCTTCAGGGAAACACCATATATTTT. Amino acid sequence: CATTLLQGNTIYF.

The CDR3 protein is CASRGLAGLETQYF. As DNA, the CDR3 is TGTGCCAGTAGGGGACTAGCGGGTCTAGAGACCCAGTACTTC. This rearrangement joins TRBV19 to TRBJ2-5; TRBD2 matches 12 bases. V gave up 6 bases and J gave up 4 bases; unmatched junction bases: 3. The CDR3 spans 14 residues. Germline lookup yields CDR1 LNHDA and CDR2 SQIVND (reference sequence).

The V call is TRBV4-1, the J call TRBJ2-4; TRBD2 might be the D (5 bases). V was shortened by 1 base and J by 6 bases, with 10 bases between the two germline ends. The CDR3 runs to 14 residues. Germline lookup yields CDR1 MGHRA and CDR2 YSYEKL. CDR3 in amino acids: CASSQGEGTNIQYF. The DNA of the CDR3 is TGCGCCAGCAGCCAAGGAGAGGGAACAAACATTCAGTACTTC.

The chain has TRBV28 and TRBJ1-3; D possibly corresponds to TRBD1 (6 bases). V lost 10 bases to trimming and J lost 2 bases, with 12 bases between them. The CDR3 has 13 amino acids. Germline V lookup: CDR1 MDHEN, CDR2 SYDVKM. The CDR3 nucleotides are TGTGCCACCCGAGGGACACCTGGAAACACCATATATTTT. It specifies CATRGTPGNTIYF.

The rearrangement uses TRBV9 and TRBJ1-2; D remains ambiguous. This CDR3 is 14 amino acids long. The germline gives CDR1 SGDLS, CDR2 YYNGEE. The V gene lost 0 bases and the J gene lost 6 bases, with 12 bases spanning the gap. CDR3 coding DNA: TGTGCCAGCAGCGTAGGCCCAGTGGCGGATGGCTACACCTTC. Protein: CASSVGPVADGYTF.

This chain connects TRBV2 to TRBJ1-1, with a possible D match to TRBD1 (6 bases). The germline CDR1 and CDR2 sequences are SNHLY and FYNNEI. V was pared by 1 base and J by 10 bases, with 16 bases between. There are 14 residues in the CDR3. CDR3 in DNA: TGTGCCAGCAGTGAAGGGCCACACAGGGTTGGAGCTTTCTTT. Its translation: CASSEGPHRVGAFF.